This entry lists 3 T cell receptor beta chains sequenced from one sample in a study of CD8+ T cells in alopecia areata. cDNA serving as the sequencing template came from extracted, reverse transcribed RNA. Clones were sequenced by immunoSEQ multiplex PCR, and TCRdb holds only the in-frame ones, with some missing. The data list about 270,000 clones, none observed once; roughly 1.2% falls to the top ten. Sorting of pooled cutaneous lymph node cells used CD4, CD8alpha, NKG2D, NKG2ACE and other markers. The specimen sequenced was CD4+ T cells sorted from a lymph node. The receptors here all came from a C3H/HeJ mouse with alopecia areata. For this mouse line, the MHC haplotype is H2-k.

About this clone: Any gene name here is a mouse gene name. The read terminates 3 residues ahead of where the CDR3 ends, so the germline J gene completes it. The chain uses TRBV13-3 and TRBJ1-6; TRBD1 matches at 9 bases. TRBJ1-6 is an ORF, with its function uncertain. V shed 4 bases and J 0 bases; nucleotides not matched to a gene: 2. CDR3 length equals 16 residues. Germline loops: CDR1 NNHDY, CDR2 SYVADS. CDR3 amino acids: CASSRDRDSYNSPLYF. The part of the CDR3 DNA that was read is TGTGCCAGCAGTCGGGACAGGGATTCCTATAATTCGCCC.

This clone has more than one count but fewer than ten. The genes are named according to mouse. The CDR3 goes on 3 residues after the read ends, and that part is filled in from the germline J gene. The rearrangement joins TRBV19 to TRBJ1-6, with 7 nucleotides matching TRBD1. TRBJ1-6 counts as an open reading frame of uncertain function. The V and J ends lost 4 bases and 4 bases, in that order; junction bases with no gene match: 2. The CDR3 is 14 amino acids. Germline CDR1 and CDR2: FNHDT and SITEND (reference sequence). The CDR3 bases that were read are TGTGCCAGCAGTGGGACAGTTTATAATTCGCCC. Translated, it gives CASSGTVYNSP. The entire CDR3 sequence reads CASSGTVYNSPLYF.

In this sample, this clone turned up many times. Each gene name is a mouse one. The read ends 4 residues shy of where the CDR3 ends; the end is completed using the germline J gene. The chain has TRBV17 and TRBJ2-7; 12 nucleotides agree with TRBD2. CDR3 length: 14 residues. CDR1 MNHDT and CDR2 YYDKIL come from the germline V gene. The CDR3 loop reads CASSSRDWGDEQYF. CDR3 bases read: TGTGCTAGCAGTAGTCGGGACTGGGGGGAT.